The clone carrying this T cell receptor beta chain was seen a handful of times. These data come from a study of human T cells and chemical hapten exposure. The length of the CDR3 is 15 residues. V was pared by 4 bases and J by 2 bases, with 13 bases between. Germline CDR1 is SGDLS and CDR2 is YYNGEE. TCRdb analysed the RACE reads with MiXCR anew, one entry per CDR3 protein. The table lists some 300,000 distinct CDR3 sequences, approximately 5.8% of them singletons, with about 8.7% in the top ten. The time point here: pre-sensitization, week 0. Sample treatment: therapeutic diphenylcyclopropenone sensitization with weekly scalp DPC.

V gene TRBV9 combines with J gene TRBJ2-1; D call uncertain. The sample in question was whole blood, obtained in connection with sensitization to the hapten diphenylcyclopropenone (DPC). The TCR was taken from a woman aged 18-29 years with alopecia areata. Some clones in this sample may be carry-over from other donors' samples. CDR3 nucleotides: TGTGCCAGCAGCCCCGACCAGCCAACCTACAATGAGCAGTTCTTC. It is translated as CASSPDQPTYNEQFF.